A single T cell receptor beta chain is shown here with its context. Its antigen is not known. The entry originates in a study of response to subunit inactivated influenza vaccine. MiXCR, run by TCRdb on the RT-PCR reads, gives a single entry per CDR3 protein. Here the sample spans 290,000 or so distinct CDR3 sequences, 20% to 25% being singletons. The study, taken as a whole, reports: The authors suggested that every seasonal influenza vaccination recruits few new T cells.

The source is a man between 50 and 70 years old who received an inactivated influenza vaccine. The material sequenced was PBMCs from blood, taken less than 22 months after vaccination.

The CDR3, as DNA: TGTGCCAGCAGTGTAGGCGGACGCGAGACCCAGTACTTC. Encoded protein: CASSVGGRETQYF. This chain connects TRBV2 to TRBJ2-5; D gene ambiguous. Deletions cut 4 bases from V and 5 bases from J, with 11 bases between. Germline values: CDR1 SNHLY, CDR2 FYNNEI. CDR3 length: 13 amino acids.